The rows below give T cell receptor beta chains drawn from one sample of a study of blood T cell repertoires in COVID-19. Sequencing used immunoSEQ multiplex PCR; TCRdb keeps in-frame clones, though not all of them. The table includes roughly 100,000 clones, 65% to 90% detected once. The sample was peripheral blood. Receptors originate from a man over 45 with acute or convalescent COVID-19. CDR3s include the opening cysteine and the closing phenylalanine or tryptophan. D genes are given only for firm matches. Clone size appears in some rows only: once, few, many, or a class for an expanded clone.

CDR3 length,clone size,V gene,J gene,D gene,CDR3 protein,CDR3 DNA
17,-,TRBV12-5,TRBJ2-3,TRBD2,CATGAGGMGGSTDTQYF,TGTGCCACTGGAGCGGGGGGAATGGGGGGTAGCACAGATACGCAGTATTTT
13,-,TRBV2,TRBJ2-7,-,CASSAASDYEQYF,TGTGCCAGCAGTGCGGCTAGTGACTACGAGCAGTACTTC
15,once,TRBV2,TRBJ2-1,TRBD2,CASSVGSGRAGEQFF,TGTGCCAGCAGTGTAGGTAGCGGGAGGGCCGGTGAGCAGTTCTTC
16,-,TRBV3-1/TRBV3-2,TRBJ2-3,TRBD2,CASSQGTSGGADTQYF,TGTGCCAGCAGCCAAGGGACTAGCGGGGGGGCAGATACGCAGTATTTT
17,few,TRBV28,TRBJ1-4,TRBD1,CASSPGQGFGLSEKLFF,TGTGCCAGCAGTCCCGGACAGGGGTTTGGCCTTAGTGAAAAACTGTTTTTT
16,-,TRBV18,TRBJ1-1,TRBD1,CASSPRDRVYDTEAFF,TGTGCCAGCTCACCCCGGGACAGGGTGTATGACACTGAAGCTTTCTTT
14,-,TRBV6-5,TRBJ2-7,-,CASRDTGGTYEQYF,TGTGCCAGCAGGGACACGGGTGGGACCTACGAGCAGTACTTC
12,-,TRBV7-8,TRBJ1-1,-,CASSLTVTEAFF,TGTGCCAGCAGCTTAACTGTTACTGAAGCTTTCTTT
15,-,TRBV2,TRBJ1-2,-,CASSVSARSLYGYTF,TGTGCCAGCAGTGTTAGTGCCCGCTCCCTCTATGGCTACACCTTC
14,-,TRBV7-9,TRBJ1-4,-,CAGSIAGREEKLFF,TGTGCCGGGTCGATCGCGGGGCGGGAAGAAAAACTGTTTTTT
15,-,TRBV6-4,TRBJ2-3,-,CASSPVGGSTDTQYF,TGTGCCAGCAGCCCGGTGGGGGGTTCCACAGATACGCAGTATTTT
11,few,TRBV12-3/TRBV12-4,TRBJ1-2,-,CASSSRWGYTF,TGTGCCAGCTCCTCGAGGTGGGGCTACACCTTC
16,-,TRBV7-6,TRBJ2-2,TRBD2,CASTPRAGVNTGELFF,TGTGCCAGCACCCCGAGGGCGGGAGTGAACACCGGGGAGCTGTTTTTT
15,-,TRBV7-8,TRBJ2-7,-,CASSPKRLGLYEQYF,TGTGCCAGCAGCCCAAAGCGTTTAGGCCTCTACGAGCAGTACTTC
13,-,TRBV12-3/TRBV12-4,TRBJ1-1,-,CASSTTMNTEAFF,TGTGCCAGCAGTACGACAATGAACACTGAAGCTTTCTTT
16,-,TRBV5-6,TRBJ1-6,TRBD1,CASSLQGARDNSPLHF,TGTGCCAGCAGCTTGCAGGGGGCGAGAGATAATTCACCCCTCCACTTT
14,-,TRBV5-1,TRBJ2-1,TRBD2,CASSPRTSLHEQFF,TGCGCCAGCAGCCCCAGGACTAGCTTACATGAGCAGTTCTTC
13,once,TRBV7-9,TRBJ1-5,-,CASSLDLYQPQHF,TGTGCCAGCAGCTTAGACCTATATCAGCCCCAGCATTTT
13,-,TRBV18,TRBJ1-5,-,CASSGGGNQPQHF,TGTGCCAGCTCGGGAGGGGGGAATCAGCCCCAGCATTTT
14,-,TRBV19,TRBJ2-5,-,CASTAGQHQETQYF,TGTGCCAGTACCGCAGGACAGCACCAAGAGACCCAGTACTTC
16,-,TRBV15,TRBJ2-7,-,CATSRGGEDFSYEQYF,TGTGCCACCAGCAGAGGGGGGGAGGATTTCTCCTACGAGCAGTACTTC
14,-,TRBV5-6,TRBJ2-5,TRBD2,CASSHREGRETQYF,TGTGCCAGCAGCCATCGGGAGGGCAGGGAGACCCAGTACTTC
16,few,TRBV6-2/TRBV6-3,TRBJ2-7,-,CASSYSALQPGYEQYF,TGTGCCAGCAGTTACTCCGCCCTTCAACCCGGCTACGAGCAGTACTTC